The 16 T cell receptor beta chains reported below all come from one sample, sequenced in a study of cytomegalovirus exposure and HLA in healthy donors. 13 Jbeta primers and 60 Vbeta primers were used for the PCR. The table came from immunoSEQ multiplex PCR; TCRdb's copy has only in-frame clones and leaves some out. Of roughly 98,000 clones listed, 77% are singletons. The specimen was PBMCs. All receptors derive from a female donor in good health and CMV-seronegative.

The rearrangement joins TRBV7-2 to TRBJ1-4; 8 bases match TRBD1. The CDR3 runs to 15 residues. CDR1 is SGHTA, CDR2 FQGNSA, per germline. V was clipped by 2 bases and J by 2 bases; unmatched bases: 1. The CDR3 bases are TGTGCCAGCAGCTTACAGGGGGCGACTAATGAAAAACTGTTTTTT. Its translation is CASSLQGATNEKLFF. The full variable domain, with the rest looked up from reference TRBV7-2 and TRBJ1-4, is GAGVSQSPSNKVTEKGKDVELRCDPISGHTALYWYRQSLGQGLEFLIYFQGNSAPDKSGLPSDRFSAERTGGSVSTLTIQRTQQEDSAVYLCASSLQGATNEKLFFGSGTQLSVL.

V is TRBV7-2 and J is TRBJ2-3, with no clear D. V was cut by 6 bases and J by 2 bases, with 6 bases left in between. The CDR3 is 12 residues long. CDR1 SGHTA and CDR2 FQGNSA come from the germline V gene. The CDR3 loop is CASSFLTDTQYF. The CDR3 nucleotides are TGTGCCAGCAGTTTCCTCACAGATACGCAGTATTTT.

This chain links TRBV6-1 with TRBJ2-3, with a possible D match to TRBD1 (5 bases). Trimming removed 10 bases at V and 2 bases at J, with 16 bases between. Germline V gives CDR1 MNHNS, CDR2 SASEGT. The CDR3 covers 14 residues. The CDR3 reads CATSWGGDTDTQYF. CDR3 bases: TGTGCCACGTCGTGGGGCGGAGACACAGATACGCAGTATTTT.

A few counts support this clone. This rearrangement joins TRBV30 to TRBJ2-5; a weak D match, TRBD2 (7 bases). V lost 0 bases and J 10 bases, leaving 27 bases between the germline ends. The CDR3 has 17 amino acids. Germline-derived CDR1 and CDR2 are GTSNPN and SVGIG (reference sequence). DNA of the CDR3: TGTGCCTGGAGTGTACCGGGCCCAGGGACACGGAGGGAGGGCCAGTACTTC. Its protein product is CAWSVPGPGTRREGQYF.

This clone was seen only a few times. V and J are TRBV6-5 and TRBJ1-5; possible D gene TRBD1, 5 bases. Trimming took off 2 bases at V and 1 base at J, with 9 bases between the two ends. CDR1 is MNHEY and CDR2 is SVGAGI in the germline V gene. The CDR3 contains 15 residues. CDR3 amino acids: CASSYAQGSNQPQHF. CDR3 coding DNA: TGTGCCAGCAGTTACGCTCAGGGAAGCAATCAGCCCCAGCATTTT.

The rearrangement joins TRBV7-2 to TRBJ2-3; 11 bases fit TRBD2. Trimming cost V 3 bases and J 5 bases; bases outside gene matches: 7. The CDR3 loop spans 16 amino acids. Germline V gives CDR1 SGHTA, CDR2 FQGNSA. The CDR3 loop is CASSLGSGGGQDTQYF. The DNA of the CDR3 is TGTGCCAGCAGCTTGGGTAGCGGGGGGGGTCAAGATACGCAGTATTTT.

V and J are TRBV9 and TRBJ1-5, with 8 bases that match TRBD1. This CDR3 is 14 amino acids long. CDR1 is SGDLS, CDR2 YYNGEE, per germline. V trimming: 4 bases; J trimming: 6 bases; junction bases outside the gene matches: 6. The CDR3 nucleotides are TGTGCCAGCAGCACCACAGGGGGAGGTCAGCCCCAGCATTTT. Its translation: CASSTTGGGQPQHF.

The sample holds a few counts of this clone. The gene calls are TRBV21-1 and TRBJ2-7; the table calls TRBD2, which could not be checked here. TRBV21-1 is noted as a pseudogene. The CDR3 is 17 amino acids. CDR3 residues: CASSMNEAGGISYEQYF. The DNA of the CDR3 is TGTGCCAGCAGTATGAACGAGGCGGGAGGGATATCCTACGAGCAGTACTTC.

This clone was seen a single time. The chain uses TRBV14 and TRBJ1-5; TRBD1 aligns across 7 bases. Germline loops: CDR1 SGHDN, CDR2 FVKESK. The CDR3 contains 18 residues. With 1 base clipped from V and 0 bases from J, the junction kept 9 bases outside the gene matches. CDR3 coding DNA: TGTGCCAGCAGCCAAGTCGCAGGGGGGCCTTATAGCAATCAGCCCCAGCATTTT. Translated, it gives CASSQVAGGPYSNQPQHF.

The J gene is TRBJ2-1, the V gene TRBV4-1; the match to TRBD2 covers 7 bases. Germline-derived CDR1 and CDR2 are MGHRA and YSYEKL. Trimming cost V 1 base and J 9 bases; bases outside gene matches: 15. This CDR3 contains 17 residues. The CDR3 is CASSQVIPFSTSAEQFF. In DNA form, the CDR3 reads TGCGCCAGCAGCCAAGTTATTCCCTTCTCAACTAGCGCTGAGCAGTTCTTC.

This chain joins TRBV6-1 and TRBJ1-2; D is unresolved. This CDR3 contains 14 residues. Per the germline V gene, CDR1 is MNHNS and CDR2 is SASEGT. Trimming pared 8 bases from V and 4 bases from J, leaving 17 bases between. In DNA form, the CDR3 reads TGTGCCAGCCGACCCATCCCCGGAGTCTATGGCTACACCTTC. It encodes CASRPIPGVYGYTF.

The chain combines TRBV7-3 with TRBJ2-1; 9 bases line up with TRBD2. Losses at the gene ends were 5 bases for V and 8 bases for J; bases not matched to a gene: 10. The CDR3 covers 15 residues. Germline V CDR1 and CDR2: SGHTA, FQGTGA. CDR3 in DNA: TGTGCCAGCAGCGTTGGACTAGCGTACCCGTATGAGCAGTTCTTC. This translates into CASSVGLAYPYEQFF.

This chain links TRBV5-8 with TRBJ2-7; TRBD1 matches at 10 bases. This CDR3 contains 16 residues. The V segment lost 0 bases and the J segment 5 bases; nucleotides outside the gene matches: 8. In germline, CDR1 is SGHTS, CDR2 YDEGEE. Here the CDR3 reads CASSLASGTGVNEQYF. The CDR3 bases are TGTGCCAGCAGCTTGGCCTCCGGGACAGGGGTAAACGAGCAGTACTTC.

This rearrangement joins TRBV6-5 to TRBJ1-1, with D possibly TRBD1 on 6 matching bases. Germline values: CDR1 MNHEY, CDR2 SVGAGI. This CDR3 region has 15 residues. With 2 bases removed from V and 7 bases from J, the gap between germline ends came to 17 bases. Here the CDR3 DNA reads TGTGCCAGCAGTTACAGGCAGGGGAGATTTAATGAAGCTTTCTTT. It codes for CASSYRQGRFNEAFF.

V is TRBV5-1 and J is TRBJ1-4; TRBD1 agrees at 7 bases. The CDR3 covers 14 residues. V dropped 0 bases and J dropped 5; count of bases not matched to a gene: 1. Germline assignment: CDR1 SGHRS and CDR2 YFSETQ. CDR3 coding DNA: TGCGCCAGCAGCTTGGCAGGGGGGAATGAAAAACTGTTTTTT. This encodes CASSLAGGNEKLFF.

The chain links TRBV7-8 to TRBJ1-3; D perhaps matches TRBD1 (5 bases). This CDR3 is 17 amino acids long. V was cut by 3 bases and J by 0 bases, with 15 bases left in between. Germline CDR1 is SGHVS and CDR2 is FQNEAQ. This chain's CDR3 is CASSFGAGATSGNTIYF. CDR3 in DNA: TGTGCCAGCAGCTTTGGGGCAGGCGCTACCTCTGGAAACACCATATATTTT.